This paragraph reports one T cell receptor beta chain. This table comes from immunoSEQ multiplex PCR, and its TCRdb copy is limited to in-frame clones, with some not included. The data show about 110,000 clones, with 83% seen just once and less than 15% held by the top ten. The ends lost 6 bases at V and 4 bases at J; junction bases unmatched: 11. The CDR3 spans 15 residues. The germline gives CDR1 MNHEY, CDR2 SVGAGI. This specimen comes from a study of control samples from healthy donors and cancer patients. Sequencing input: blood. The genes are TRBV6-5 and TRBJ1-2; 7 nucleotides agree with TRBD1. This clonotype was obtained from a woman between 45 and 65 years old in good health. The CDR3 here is CASSSQGGVSYGYTF. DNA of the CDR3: TGTGCCAGCAGCTCCCAGGGGGGGGTCTCCTATGGCTACACCTTC.